The sequence of this TCR beta chain was determined in a study of T cell changes during pregnancy in multiple sclerosis. Germline V gene data show CDR1 as MNHEY and CDR2 as SMNVEV (reference sequence). V was clipped by 5 bases and J by 2 bases; unmatched bases: 5. CDR3 length: 14 residues. This clone was seen once. Sequenced by immunoSEQ multiplex PCR; TCRdb stores in-frame clones only, minus some. The data show about 61,000 clones, with more than 80% seen just once and roughly 0.9% held by the top ten. The V gene is TRBV27, the J gene TRBJ2-5; TRBD1 aligns across 7 bases. Sequencing was performed on peripheral blood, taken in the first trimester of pregnancy. This clonotype was sampled from a female donor in good health, enrolled as a control in a pregnancy study. The CDR3 DNA is TGTGCCAGCAGTCACGGACAGGTTCAAGAGACCCAGTACTTC. It translates to CASSHGQVQETQYF.